This TCR beta chain was captured in a study of blood T cell repertoires in COVID-19. In the study's own analysis: Amplification of reference gene primers was used by the study to estimate nucleated cell counts. Assay used: immunoSEQ multiplex PCR; TCRdb lists only in-frame clones, some missing. V and J calls and clone size are those listed in that table; D and trimming were worked out from the DNA. Of 7,300 or so clones listed, about 86% are singletons. Germline V gene data show CDR1 as MGHRA and CDR2 as YSYEKL. CDR3 size: 18 residues. V lost 0 bases and J lost 5; bases outside the gene matches: 11. Material: peripheral blood. This chain joins TRBV4-1 and TRBJ2-1; TRBD2 aligns across 9 bases. The TCR was taken from a woman aged 50 to 65 with active or convalescent COVID-19. The CDR3 region is CASSQEGVAGVGDNEQFF. CDR3 bases: TGCGCCAGCAGCCAAGAGGGGGTAGCGGGAGTCGGCGACAATGAGCAGTTCTTC.